Below, 21 T cell receptor beta chains from the same sample are listed, as sequenced in a study of CD8 T cells in Susac syndrome. RNA in amounts of roughly 0.5 to 1 ug was reverse transcribed with random hexamers. TCRdb reprocessed the immunoSEQ multiplex PCR reads with MiXCR, giving one entry per CDR3 protein. This repertoire shows under 200,000 distinct CDR3 sequences, 85% to 95% found once; its top ten account for 0.1% to 0.13%. Specimen: CD4+ T cells from PBMCs. The source is a human donor with Susac syndrome.

The gene calls are TRBV3-1 and TRBJ2-3; the match to TRBD2 covers 11 bases. CDR3 length equals 15 residues. Germline V gene lookup returns CDR1 LGHDT and CDR2 YNNKEL (reference sequence). Trimming cost V 5 bases and J 9 bases; bases outside gene matches: 10. The chain's CDR3 is CASSDRTSGPYTQYF. The DNA of the CDR3 is TGTGCCAGCAGCGATCGGACTAGCGGGCCGTACACGCAGTATTTT.

The CDR3 DNA sequence: TGTGCCAGTACCCTTTCCCCCCAGGGTGGCTATGGCTACACCTTC. Protein: CASTLSPQGGYGYTF. The J gene is TRBJ1-2, the V gene TRBV19, with D possibly TRBD1 on 5 matching bases. Trimming took 7 bases from V and 4 from J, leaving 19 bases between them. The length of the CDR3 is 15 residues. Germline-derived CDR1 and CDR2 are LNHDA and SQIVND (reference sequence).

The count of this clonotype is one. The chain employs TRBV4-1 and TRBJ2-2; 7 bases are a match to TRBD1. Germline CDR1 and CDR2: MGHRA and YSYEKL. The CDR3 extends over 16 amino acids. Trimming removed 3 bases from V and 7 bases from J; junction bases left unmatched: 11. CDR3: CASSQRQGTPRGELFF. CDR3 DNA: TGCGCCAGCAGCCAGCGACAGGGAACCCCTCGCGGGGAGCTGTTTTTT.

The CDR3: CASSPGQGREGSYEQYF. As DNA, the CDR3 is TGTGCCAGCTCACCGGGACAGGGGAGGGAGGGCTCCTACGAGCAGTACTTC. This chain connects TRBV18 to TRBJ2-7; 10 positions agree with TRBD1. CDR3 size: 17 residues. The ends lost 3 bases at V and 0 bases at J; junction bases unmatched: 8. Germline loops: CDR1 KGHSH, CDR2 LQKENI. The full variable domain, completed using reference TRBV18 and TRBJ2-7, is NAGVMQNPRHLVRRRGQEARLRCSPMKGHSHVYWYRQLPEEGLKFMVYLQKENIIDESGMPKERFSAEFPKEGPSILRIQQVVRGDSAAYFCASSPGQGREGSYEQYFGPGTRLTVT.

The chain recombines TRBV20-1 with TRBJ2-6, with D possibly being TRBD1 (5 bases). Per the germline V gene, CDR1 is DFQATT and CDR2 is SNEGSKA (reference sequence). CDR3 length: 14 residues. Trimming pared 2 bases from V and 4 bases from J, leaving 9 bases between. CDR3 region: CSARQGKGANVLTF. Here the CDR3 DNA reads TGCAGTGCTAGACAGGGTAAAGGGGCCAACGTCCTGACTTTC.

This chain connects TRBV7-9 to TRBJ2-7; a weak D match, TRBD1 (6 bases). Trimming removed 0 bases from V and 5 bases from J, with 11 bases in between. Per the germline V gene, CDR1 is SEHNR and CDR2 is FQNEAQ (reference sequence). CDR3 size: 14 residues. The CDR3 region has the DNA TGTGCCAGCAGCTTAGCCGGACAGACCCACGAGCAGTACTTC. The encoded protein is CASSLAGQTHEQYF.

The chain has TRBV5-1 and TRBJ2-3; a possible D gene is TRBD1 (5 bases). Germline V gene lookup returns CDR1 SGHRS and CDR2 YFSETQ. The CDR3 covers 13 residues. Trimming removed 4 bases from V and 4 bases from J, with 10 bases in between. CDR3: CASSADNADTQYF. The DNA of the CDR3 is TGCGCCAGCAGCGCGGACAACGCAGATACGCAGTATTTT.

This clonotype has a single count. The genes are TRBV20-1 and TRBJ2-7; perhaps D is TRBD1 or TRBD2 (5 bases each). The CDR3 has 11 amino acids. Germline assignment: CDR1 DFQATT and CDR2 SNEGSKA (reference sequence). The V end lost 7 bases, the J end lost 2 bases, and 9 bases lay between the germline ends. The CDR3 DNA follows: TGCAGTGTTAGGGGACCCTACGAGCAGTACTTC. Protein product: CSVRGPYEQYF.

This clonotype was counted a few times. The chain is built from TRBV5-6 and TRBJ1-2, with a possible D match to TRBD1 (5 bases). Trimming cost V 0 bases and J 5 bases, with 14 bases left between them. Per the germline V gene, CDR1 is SGHDT and CDR2 is YYEEEE. This CDR3 is 15 amino acids long. CDR3 in amino acids: CASSLDPGLQYGYTF. As DNA, the CDR3 is TGTGCCAGCAGCTTGGACCCAGGGCTTCAATATGGCTACACCTTC.

The chain has TRBV25-1 and TRBJ1-6; D gene uncertain. CDR1 MGHDK and CDR2 SYGVNS come from the germline V gene. The ends were cut back, 4 bases at V and 5 bases at J, with 9 bases in the middle. The CDR3 runs to 14 residues. The chain's CDR3 is CASSVQFNNSPLHF. DNA for the CDR3: TGTGCCAGCAGTGTTCAGTTCAATAATTCACCCCTCCACTTT.

The V gene is TRBV20-1, the J gene TRBJ2-1; D uncertain. Germline V gene sequence: CDR1 DFQATT, CDR2 SNEGSKA (reference sequence). The CDR3 totals 13 residues. V was trimmed by 7 bases and J by 5 bases, leaving 15 bases between them. The CDR3 DNA reads TGCAGTGATTGGCCCTATTGTGACAATGAGCAGTTCTTC. It is translated as CSDWPYCDNEQFF.

The V and J genes are TRBV19 and TRBJ2-5, with unresolved D. Trimming shortened V by 6 bases and J by 1 base, and 12 bases separated the two germline ends. CDR1 LNHDA and CDR2 SQIVND come from the germline V gene (reference sequence). The CDR3 runs to 14 residues. CDR3 in DNA: TGTGCCAGTAGCCGCAAAGTCCTCCAAGAGACCCAGTACTTC. It is translated as CASSRKVLQETQYF.

The chain recombines TRBV5-4 with TRBJ2-1; 9 bases align to TRBD2. The V gene's germline CDR1 is SGHNT and CDR2 YYREEE (reference sequence). Trimming removed 5 bases from V and 4 bases from J; junction bases left unmatched: 1. The CDR3 covers 13 residues. CDR3 DNA: TGTGCCAGCAGGCGGGGGGGTTACAATGAGCAGTTCTTC. Translation gives CASRRGGYNEQFF. The full variable domain, completed using reference TRBV5-4 and TRBJ2-1, is ETGVTQSPTHLIKTRGQQVTLRCSSQSGHNTVSWYQQALGQGPQFIFQYYREEENGRGNFPPRFSGLQFPNYSSELNVNALELDDSALYLCASRRGGYNEQFFGPGTRLTVL.

This clonotype came up once. This rearrangement joins TRBV2 to TRBJ1-5; 7 bases line up with TRBD1. V shed 4 bases and J 0 bases; nucleotides not matched to a gene: 6. Germline values: CDR1 SNHLY, CDR2 FYNNEI. The CDR3 length is 16 residues. This CDR3 is CASSAQGIHSNQPQHF. The CDR3 DNA reads as TGTGCCAGCAGTGCACAGGGGATCCATAGCAATCAGCCCCAGCATTTT. Based on the CDR3 plus reference TRBV2 and TRBJ1-5, the full variable domain is EPEVTQTPSHQVTQMGQEVILRCVPISNHLYFYWYRQILGQKVEFLVSFYNNEISEKSEIFDDQFSVERPDGSNFTLKIRSTKLEDSAMYFCASSAQGIHSNQPQHFGDGTRLSIL.

The V call is TRBV12-3 or TRBV12-4, the J call TRBJ2-7; TRBD2 matches at 13 bases. With 3 bases clipped from V and 4 bases from J, the junction kept 6 bases outside the gene matches. The CDR3 loop spans 16 amino acids. DNA for the CDR3: TGTGCCAGCAGTTTGCGCGGGACTAGCGGGGTGTACGAGCAGTACTTC. As protein: CASSLRGTSGVYEQYF.

This clonotype has a single count. The gene calls are TRBV10-3 and TRBJ1-1; D remains unclear. The V end was cut by 3 bases, the J end by 4 bases, with 9 bases between. This CDR3 contains 13 residues. CDR1 ENHRY and CDR2 SYGVKD come from the germline V gene. CDR3 sequence: CAISDEGATEAFF. The CDR3 DNA is TGTGCCATCAGTGACGAAGGAGCCACTGAAGCTTTCTTT.

The rearrangement uses TRBV7-9 and TRBJ1-1; D gene ambiguous. Germline CDR1 reads SEHNR; CDR2 reads FQNEAQ (reference sequence). Trimming removed 5 bases from V and 5 bases from J, with 15 bases in between. CDR3 size: 14 residues. CDR3 in amino acids: CASSPGVTETEAFF. The CDR3 DNA follows: TGTGCCAGCAGCCCCGGGGTCACGGAGACTGAAGCTTTCTTT.

The chain uses TRBV2 and TRBJ2-5; D is unresolved. Germline V gene lookup returns CDR1 SNHLY and CDR2 FYNNEI. Trimming cost V 8 bases and J 7 bases, with 20 bases left between them. This CDR3 has 14 residues. CDR3 DNA: TGTGCCAGCTCCAGTGGTTCTCCGCCGGCGACCCAGTACTTC. Translation gives CASSSGSPPATQYF.

The CDR3 protein is CASSPYLTSGTTDTQYF. The CDR3 DNA is TGTGCCAGCAGCCCTTACCTCACGTCCGGGACTACAGATACGCAGTATTTT. The gene calls are TRBV11-2 and TRBJ2-3; D is perhaps TRBD2 (6 bases). Trimming removed 5 bases from V and 3 bases from J, with 21 bases in between. There are 17 residues in the CDR3. Germline V gene data show CDR1 as SGHAT and CDR2 as FQNNGV.

V is TRBV30 and J is TRBJ1-4, with 7 bases fitting TRBD1. V was clipped by 4 bases and J by 8 bases; unmatched bases: 16. Germline V gene data show CDR1 as GTSNPN and CDR2 as SVGIG (reference sequence). This CDR3 region has 16 residues. CDR3 nucleotide sequence: TGTGCCTGGACCCCTCCTACGACAGGGATAAGAGAAAAACTGTTTTTT. Residues: CAWTPPTTGIREKLFF. Full variable domain (remainder filled in from reference TRBV30 and TRBJ1-4): SQTIHQWPATLVQPVGSPLSLECTVEGTSNPNLYWYRQAAGRGLQLLFYSVGIGQISSEVPQNLSASRPQDRQFILSSKKLLLSDSGFYLCAWTPPTTGIREKLFFGSGTQLSVL.

This chain joins TRBV20-1 and TRBJ2-3; 16 bases fit TRBD2. Germline values: CDR1 DFQATT, CDR2 SNEGSKA (reference sequence). After removal of 3 bases from V and 4 bases from J, the junction contained 1 base not matched to a gene. The CDR3 extends over 15 amino acids. In DNA form, the CDR3 reads TGCAGTGCTAGGGGACTAGCGGGGGGGTCAGATACGCAGTATTTT. It specifies CSARGLAGGSDTQYF.